The next 30 T cell receptor beta chains were all read from a single sample in a study of beta chain features in type 1 diabetes (dated by TCRdb to the late 2010s). Library creation used the immunoSEQ multiplex PCR assay. The entire amount of isolated RNA was reverse transcribed using the High Capacity cDNA Reverse Transcription Kit, so the sequenced TCRB transcripts were expressed ones. TCRdb carries this immuneACCESS record with in-frame sequences only. Its versions omit some clonotypes, under half of them owing to an unresolved V gene in the studies checked, with the rest unexplained. The sample has 15,000 to 20,000 clones on record, around 46% of them singletons. The ten largest clones represent about 0.45% of the sample. Sequenced: stem cell memory CD4+ T cells from blood. Sample cell subset or site, as interpreted from the label and publication: stem cell-like memory CD4+ T cells. These receptors were taken from a young man in good health.

DNA for the CDR3: TGTGCCACCAGCAGAGGAGGGGAGACCCAGTACTTC. Encoded protein: CATSRGGETQYF. J is TRBJ2-5 and V is TRBV15; maybe TRBD2 (5 bases). Germline assignment: CDR1 LNHNV and CDR2 YYDKDF (reference sequence). The CDR3 length is 12 residues. Trimming removed 1 base from V and 5 bases from J, with 5 bases in between.

This sequence joins TRBV25-1 and TRBJ2-1, with 8 bases matching TRBD1. The CDR3 consists of 17 residues. Germline CDR1 is MGHDK and CDR2 is SYGVNS. V lost 3 bases and J lost 4; bases outside the gene matches: 11. This chain's CDR3 is CASSDDGQGSFYNEQFF. As DNA, the CDR3 is TGTGCCAGCAGTGACGACGGACAGGGCTCCTTTTACAATGAGCAGTTCTTC.

This clone has more than one count but fewer than ten. This chain uses TRBV19 with TRBJ1-1; 9 bases align to TRBD1. The germline CDR1 and CDR2 sequences are LNHDA and SQIVND (reference sequence). This CDR3 is built from 15 residues. V trimming: 6 bases; J trimming: 3 bases; junction bases outside the gene matches: 8. Here the CDR3 DNA reads TGTGCCAGTAGATCGACAGGGGGACCGGACACTGAAGCTTTCTTT. Amino acids: CASRSTGGPDTEAFF.

The CDR3 loop is CASSKPGQGEAFF. For the CDR3, the DNA is TGTGCCAGCAGCAAGCCGGGACAGGGGGAAGCTTTCTTT. The chain couples TRBV7-2 to TRBJ1-1, with TRBD1 matching 10 bases. The CDR3 totals 13 residues. J gave up 8 bases and V 5 bases, and 5 bases lay outside the gene matches. Germline CDR1 reads SGHTA; CDR2 reads FQGNSA.

The chain carries TRBV28 and TRBJ2-1, with D possibly TRBD2 on 6 matching bases. The CDR3 is made up of 14 amino acids. V lost 7 bases, J lost 0 bases, and 10 bases lay in between. Germline CDR1 and CDR2: MDHEN and SYDVKM. CDR3 in amino acids: CASTGDPSYNEQFF. Here the CDR3 DNA reads TGTGCCAGCACGGGAGACCCCTCCTACAATGAGCAGTTCTTC.

The J gene is TRBJ2-7, the V gene TRBV28; 7 positions agree with TRBD1. Germline-derived CDR1 and CDR2 are MDHEN and SYDVKM. V lost 5 bases and J lost 3; bases outside the gene matches: 4. This CDR3 has 13 residues. The CDR3 DNA reads TGTGCCAGCAGTCTAGGGACAGACTACGAGCAGTACTTC. Protein sequence: CASSLGTDYEQYF.

The rearrangement joins TRBV5-1 to TRBJ2-7, with 10 bases aligning to TRBD2. CDR1 is SGHRS and CDR2 is YFSETQ in the germline V gene. V was clipped by 6 bases and J by 0 bases; unmatched bases: 9. The CDR3 totals 16 residues. CDR3: CASNTRTSGSSYEQYF. CDR3 nucleotide sequence: TGCGCCAGCAATACCCGGACTAGCGGAAGCTCCTACGAGCAGTACTTC.

The V and J genes are TRBV29-1 and TRBJ1-2; 7 nucleotides align to TRBD1. The CDR3 runs to 12 residues. V was clipped by 5 bases and J by 4 bases; unmatched bases: 4. CDR1 is SQVTM, CDR2 ANQGSEA, per germline. In DNA form, the CDR3 reads TGCAGCGTTACCGACAGGGCCTATGGCTACACCTTC. It yields the protein CSVTDRAYGYTF. Together with reference TRBV29-1 and TRBJ1-2, the CDR3 gives the full variable domain: SAVISQKPSRDICQRGTSLTIQCQVDSQVTMMFWYRQQPGQSLTLIATANQGSEATYESGFVIDKFPISRPNLTFSTLTVSNMSPEDSSIYLCSVTDRAYGYTFGSGTRLTVV.

The CDR3 sequence: CASSLDHASGGLEQYF. In DNA, the CDR3 is TGTGCCAGCAGCTTGGATCATGCTAGCGGGGGGCTCGAGCAGTACTTC. V usage is TRBV5-5 and J usage is TRBJ2-5, with 11 bases identical to TRBD2. The J call is in doubt because the DNA end fits TRBJ2-7 better. This CDR3 has 16 amino acids. Per germline, CDR1 SGHKS and CDR2 YYEKEE (reference sequence).

CDR3 in amino acids: CASSRGQSYEQYF. CDR3 bases: TGTGCCAGCAGCCGAGGACAGTCCTACGAGCAGTACTTC. The V call is TRBV11-1, the J call TRBJ2-7, with D maybe TRBD1 (6 bases). Trimming removed 5 bases at V and 1 base at J, with 9 bases between. The CDR3 spans 13 residues. Germline CDR1 SGHAT, CDR2 FQDESV (reference sequence).

V and J are TRBV7-3 and TRBJ2-5; TRBD1 might be the D (6 bases). V was shortened by 2 bases and J by 5 bases, with 12 bases between the two germline ends. The germline CDR1 and CDR2 sequences are SGHTA and FQGTGA. The length of the CDR3 is 14 residues. As DNA, the CDR3 is TGTGCCAGCAGCTTAGCTTATCAGGGGGAGACCCAGTACTTC. Its translation: CASSLAYQGETQYF.

The J gene is TRBJ2-7, the V gene TRBV9, with 12 bases aligning to TRBD1. V shed 7 bases, J shed 3 bases, and the junction held 8 bases outside the gene matches. The CDR3 loop spans 15 amino acids. Germline-derived CDR1 and CDR2 are SGDLS and YYNGEE. Here the CDR3 reads CASAGGTGGFYEQYF. CDR3 DNA: TGTGCCAGCGCCGGGGGGACAGGGGGCTTCTACGAGCAGTACTTC.

The gene calls are TRBV18 and TRBJ2-2; D is uncertain. Trimming shortened V by 1 base and J by 2 bases, and 8 bases separated the two germline ends. The germline CDR1 and CDR2 sequences are KGHSH and LQKENI. The CDR3 loop spans 15 amino acids. The CDR3, as DNA: TGTGCCAGCTCACCACTGAGCCTAAACACCGGGGAGCTGTTTTTT. Encoded protein: CASSPLSLNTGELFF.

As DNA, the CDR3 is TGCAGCGTTGTAACAAGCCAAGAGACCCAGTACTTC. It translates to CSVVTSQETQYF. V usage is TRBV29-1 and J usage is TRBJ2-5, with D uncertain. V lost 4 bases, J lost 1 base, and 7 bases lay in between. The CDR3 covers 12 residues. Germline CDR1 is SQVTM and CDR2 is ANQGSEA.

The rearrangement links TRBV2 to TRBJ2-1; D remains ambiguous. V was clipped by 7 bases and J by 0 bases, with 10 bases between them. CDR1 is SNHLY and CDR2 is FYNNEI in the germline V gene. The CDR3 spans 14 residues. The CDR3: CASIHASSYNEQFF. In DNA form, the CDR3 reads TGTGCCAGCATTCACGCGAGCTCCTACAATGAGCAGTTCTTC.

There are a few counts of this clone. The rearrangement links TRBV5-1 to TRBJ1-4; D may be TRBD1 (5 bases). Germline loops: CDR1 SGHRS, CDR2 YFSETQ. V was cut by 4 bases and J by 8 bases, with 12 bases left in between. The CDR3 extends over 13 amino acids. This CDR3 reads CASSPGEEEKLFF. Written as DNA, the CDR3 is TGCGCCAGCAGCCCGGGGGAGGAGGAAAAACTGTTTTTT.

The chain links TRBV11-3 to TRBJ2-2, with 9 bases matching TRBD2. Germline trimming cut 5 bases from V and 6 bases from J; bases unmatched to any gene: 7. Germline V CDR1 and CDR2: SGHNT, YENEEA. The CDR3 is 15 residues long. CDR3: CASSRSGSRAGELFF. CDR3 bases: TGTGCCAGCAGCCGTAGCGGGAGTCGGGCCGGGGAGCTGTTTTTT.

The chain combines TRBV4-3 with TRBJ2-5; 9 positions agree with TRBD1. CDR3 length: 17 amino acids. Germline-derived CDR1 and CDR2 are LGHNA and YSLEER. In DNA, the CDR3 is TGCTTCAGCAGCCAAGATTTAGGACAGGGGATCCAAGAGACCCAGTACTTC. This sequence encodes CFSSQDLGQGIQETQYF.

The chain combines TRBV5-1 with TRBJ1-3, with D uncertain. The CDR3 is 15 residues long. Germline V gene data show CDR1 as SGHRS and CDR2 as YFSETQ. V lost 0 bases and J lost 0, with 7 bases in between. CDR3 DNA sequence: TGCGCCAGCAGCTTGGAGGCGGTCTCTGGAAACACCATATATTTT. Residues: CASSLEAVSGNTIYF.

This clone occurred a few times. The genes are TRBV5-1 and TRBJ2-1; D possibly corresponds to TRBD2 (5 bases). The CDR3 length is 17 residues. V dropped 2 bases and J dropped 7 bases, with 22 bases sitting between them. Germline V lookup: CDR1 SGHRS, CDR2 YFSETQ. CDR3 DNA sequence: TGCGCCAGCAGCTTAACGGGAAGCGGTGGGTCTGGGAATGAGCAGTTCTTC. It translates to CASSLTGSGGSGNEQFF.

A few counts support this clone. The chain employs TRBV4-2 and TRBJ1-2, with 9 nucleotides matching TRBD1. Germline V gives CDR1 LGHNA, CDR2 YNFKEQ. The CDR3 loop spans 16 amino acids. Trimming at V came to 3 bases and at J to 7 bases, leaving 12 bases not matched to a gene. CDR3 residues: CASSHRRDRVSGGYTF. The CDR3 bases are TGTGCCAGCAGCCACCGCCGGGACAGGGTGAGCGGTGGCTACACCTTC.

The V and J genes are TRBV28 and TRBJ1-1; D unclear. This CDR3 is built from 11 residues. CDR1 and CDR2 from the germline V gene are MDHEN and SYDVKM. Trimming shortened V by 8 bases and J by 6 bases, and 10 bases separated the two germline ends. CDR3 sequence reads: CASRYSSEAFF. CDR3 in DNA: TGTGCCAGCCGCTACTCTTCTGAAGCTTTCTTT.

This clone was observed a handful of times. The chain carries TRBV7-2 and TRBJ2-2; tentative D call: TRBD1 (7 bases). Trimming pared 1 base from V and 8 bases from J, leaving 17 bases between. Per germline, CDR1 SGHTA and CDR2 FQGNSA. The CDR3 covers 16 residues. This CDR3 reads CASSLVSQGRTGELFF. Written as DNA, the CDR3 is TGTGCCAGCAGCTTAGTGTCACAGGGGAGGACTGGGGAGCTGTTTTTT.

This clone was picked up a small number of times. The rearrangement uses TRBV19 and TRBJ2-5; 10 bases align to TRBD2. J was trimmed by 5 bases and V by 6 bases; bases with no gene match: 9. From germline, CDR1 is LNHDA and CDR2 SQIVND (reference sequence). The CDR3 has 15 amino acids. The CDR3 is CASRNSGGALETQYF. The CDR3 DNA reads TGTGCCAGTAGAAACAGCGGGGGGGCCCTTGAGACCCAGTACTTC.

This clone occurred a few times. The chain combines TRBV14 with TRBJ2-7, with D perhaps TRBD1 (6 bases). Trimming took 5 bases from V and 7 from J, leaving 18 bases between them. This CDR3 has 14 residues. Germline V gene data show CDR1 as SGHDN and CDR2 as FVKESK. CDR3 sequence: CASSGDRPLGEQYF. The CDR3 DNA follows: TGTGCCAGCAGCGGAGACAGGCCCTTGGGGGAGCAGTACTTC.

This rearrangement joins TRBV28 to TRBJ2-3; 12 bases match TRBD2. This CDR3 comprises 15 residues. CDR1 is MDHEN, CDR2 SYDVKM, per germline. J was trimmed by 2 bases and V by 5 bases; bases with no gene match: 2. The CDR3 DNA reads as TGTGCCAGCAGTACTAGCGGGAGGTTCACAGATACGCAGTATTTT. Amino acids: CASSTSGRFTDTQYF.

The chain joins TRBV30 to TRBJ1-3, with 7 nucleotides matching TRBD1. J was trimmed by 0 bases and V by 3 bases; bases with no gene match: 5. This CDR3 is built from 15 residues. CDR1 is GTSNPN, CDR2 SVGIG, per germline (reference sequence). This CDR3 is CAWSGDRDSGNTIYF. In DNA form, the CDR3 reads TGTGCCTGGAGCGGCGACAGGGACTCTGGAAACACCATATATTTT.

This clone was found a few times. This chain uses TRBV30 with TRBJ1-2, with D uncertain. The CDR3 consists of 13 residues. Germline V gene lookup returns CDR1 GTSNPN and CDR2 SVGIG (reference sequence). The germline V and J ends were trimmed by 1 base and 6 bases, with 12 bases remaining between them. The CDR3: CAWSGGPGNGYTF. CDR3 DNA sequence: TGTGCCTGGAGTGGCGGGCCTGGGAATGGCTACACCTTC. Filled out from reference TRBV30 and TRBJ1-2, the complete variable domain reads SQTIHQWPATLVQPVGSPLSLECTVEGTSNPNLYWYRQAAGRGLQLLFYSVGIGQISSEVPQNLSASRPQDRQFILSSKKLLLSDSGFYLCAWSGGPGNGYTFGSGTRLTVV.

This clone was seen a few times. The rearrangement joins TRBV29-1 to TRBJ2-4; 7 bases match TRBD1. CDR1 is SQVTM and CDR2 is ANQGSEA in the germline V gene. The CDR3 is made up of 13 amino acids. The V gene end was trimmed by 3 bases and the J gene end by 5 bases; junction bases not matched to a gene: 4. CDR3 loop: CSVEEQGENIQYF. CDR3 DNA sequence: TGCAGCGTTGAGGAGCAGGGGGAAAACATTCAGTACTTC.

The chain recombines TRBV9 with TRBJ2-5; D gene unclear. Trimming shortened V by 3 bases and J by 0 bases, and 12 bases separated the two germline ends. This CDR3 has 15 amino acids. CDR1 SGDLS and CDR2 YYNGEE come from the germline V gene. The CDR3 reads CASSAINKNQETQYF. The CDR3 region has the DNA TGTGCCAGCAGCGCGATAAACAAGAACCAAGAGACCCAGTACTTC.